This T cell receptor beta chain was sequenced during a study of Tregs in tolerant kidney transplant recipients. Points from the study as a whole: Validation in larger populations is needed because few patients were studied. Activated donor B cell expansion appeared to reveal the most relevant donor-specific TCRbeta repertoire. Some patients' samples used different primers over time, so nucleotide sequences weren't comparable. This study did not directly address biological reproducibility.

As for this clone: Its antigen remains unidentified.

The data were produced by immunoSEQ multiplex PCR, yet TCRdb's version contains in-frame clones alone and is incomplete. This table has fewer than 80,000 clones, 95% to 98% appearing once. This clonotype was obtained from a human donor who received a combined kidney and bone marrow transplant. The material sequenced was CD4+ T cells from blood, taken before the transplant.

CDR3 sequence: CASSPAGGAGGYTF. The CDR3 DNA sequence: TGTGCCAGCAGCCCGGCAGGGGGCGCGGGGGGCTACACCTTC. V usage is TRBV11-2 and J usage is TRBJ1-2; TRBD1 aligns across 8 bases. This CDR3 is 14 amino acids long. V shed 5 bases, J shed 8 bases, and the junction held 10 bases outside the gene matches. The V gene's germline CDR1 is SGHAT and CDR2 FQNNGV.